This TCR beta chain was recorded in a study of cytomegalovirus exposure and HLA in healthy donors. About this clone: The antigen is not known.

Amplification used 60 Vbeta primers and 13 Jbeta primers. Profiled with immunoSEQ multiplex PCR; TCRdb holds only in-frame clones, not every one. The sample shows 150,000 or so clones, roughly 80% of them seen only once. This CDR3 comprises 15 residues. Germline lookup yields CDR1 MNHEY and CDR2 SVGAGI. Unmatched junction bases numbered 3, after V lost 2 bases and J lost 2 bases. Whole-study findings and limits: Information on immune exposure was restricted to one variable (CMV serostatus). An ancestry cluster, one associated with Asian ancestry, reportedly showed fewer N-insertions than the 666-donor mean in a later analysis.

The sequence came from a woman aged 35 to 49 in good health and CMV-seronegative. Sequenced: PBMCs. The V gene is TRBV6-5, the J gene TRBJ2-3; 8 nucleotides match TRBD2. CDR3: CASSYGLAATDTQYF. CDR3 nucleotides: TGTGCCAGCAGTTACGGACTAGCCGCCACAGATACGCAGTATTTT.